The subject of this entry is one T cell receptor (beta chain). Its antigen is currently unknown. PCR used 60 Vbeta primers and 13 Jbeta primers. TCRdb's table, derived via immunoSEQ multiplex PCR, lists solely in-frame clones and lacks some. The sample contains about 130,000 clones, roughly 75% of which appear only once. These data come from a study of cytomegalovirus exposure and HLA in healthy donors. Study-level points and caveats: In an earlier analysis, most TCR beta V segments were productive about 87% or about 30% of the time.

V shed 3 bases and J shed 2 bases, with 8 bases lying between them. Germline assignment: CDR1 MNHEY and CDR2 SMNVEV (reference sequence). The CDR3 runs to 13 residues. The sequence was collected from a man aged 25 to 40 in good health. Specimen: PBMCs. The gene calls are TRBV27 and TRBJ2-7; TRBD2 might be the D (5 bases). The CDR3 here is CASSFRGAYEQYF. The CDR3 DNA sequence: TGTGCCAGCAGTTTCCGGGGTGCCTACGAGCAGTACTTC.